The clone carrying this T cell receptor (beta chain) was detected only a few times. This sample stems from a study of neurological immune-mediated disorders. Study-level background: 31 of 34 multiple sclerosis patients had relapsing-remitting disease; 3 had secondary progressive.

TCRdb passed the 5' RACE reads through MiXCR, listing each CDR3 protein once. The sample shows roughly 70,000 distinct CDR3 sequences, approximately 4.6% of them seen only once. The CDR3 is made up of 14 amino acids. V was cut by 3 bases and J by 3 bases, with 9 bases left in between. This receptor was obtained from an older woman with multiple sclerosis. The chain couples TRBV12-3 or TRBV12-4 to TRBJ2-1; no clear D. The source material was PBMCs. CDR3 nucleotides: TGTGCCAGCAGTTTTGGCCGGAGCTACAATGAGCAGTTCTTC. Translating it yields CASSFGRSYNEQFF.